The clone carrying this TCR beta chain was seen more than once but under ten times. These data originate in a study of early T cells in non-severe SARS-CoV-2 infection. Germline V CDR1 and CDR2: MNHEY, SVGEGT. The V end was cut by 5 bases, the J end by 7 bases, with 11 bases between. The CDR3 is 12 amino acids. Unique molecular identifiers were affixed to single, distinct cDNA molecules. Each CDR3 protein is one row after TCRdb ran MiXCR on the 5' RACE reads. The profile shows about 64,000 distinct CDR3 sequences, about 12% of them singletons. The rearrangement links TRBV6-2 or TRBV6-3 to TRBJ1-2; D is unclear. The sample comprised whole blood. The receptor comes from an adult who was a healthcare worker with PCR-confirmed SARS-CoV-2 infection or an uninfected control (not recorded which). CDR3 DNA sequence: TGTGCCAGCAGTGGCGTAGGTCCTGGCTACACCTTC. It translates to CASSGVGPGYTF.